The entry that follows covers one T cell receptor (beta chain) sequence. Its antigen is not known. This sample stems from a study of identical twins. Study-wide points: Diverse VJ usage suggested most zero-insertion clonotypes were not invariant T cells. While abundant cord blood beta clonotypes carried fewer insertions, memory repertoires showed no such pattern.

A universal primer site was created by template switching, with the cDNA bearing unique molecular identifiers. Each CDR3 protein gets one entry after TCRdb re-called the 5' RACE reads with MiXCR. The data hold some 320,000 distinct CDR3 sequences, with 9% to 15% observed a single time. The sample also formed part of further work on yellow fever vaccine responses in identical twins. That report adds: As reported, the vaccine T cell response of twins seemed partly convergent and partly personalized.

Material for sequencing was CD8+ T cells sorted from blood. This clonotype was sampled from a woman aged 18-35 years in good health.

CDR3 protein: CASSSNPYEQCV. As DNA, the CDR3 is TGTGCCAGCAGTTCCAACCCCTACGAGCAGTGCGTC. The rearrangement uses TRBV27 and TRBJ2-7, with D hard to call. CDR1 and CDR2 from the germline V gene are MNHEY and SMNVEV (reference sequence). The CDR3 covers 12 residues.